This entry lists 32 T cell receptor beta chains sequenced from one sample in a study of T-cell memory formation after mild COVID-19. TCRdb redid the calling of the 5' RACE reads with MiXCR, one entry per CDR3 protein. Altogether nearly 110,000 distinct CDR3 sequences are present, 13% to 15% being singletons, with the ten largest covering 35% to 50%. The sequencing sample was made of PBMCs or a T cell subset sorted from them (not recorded which). These receptors came from a man younger than 35 who had mild COVID-19 (a few samples of this study predate the infection). Cell type and time point are not known.

The J gene is TRBJ2-1, the V gene TRBV7-9, with D uncertain. Germline loops: CDR1 SEHNR, CDR2 FQNEAQ (reference sequence). V was trimmed by 4 bases and J by 8 bases, leaving 9 bases between them. This CDR3 is 12 amino acids long. For the CDR3, the DNA is TGTGCCAGCAGCTATTACGTCGATGAGCAGTTCTTC. The encoded protein is CASSYYVDEQFF.

This clonotype was counted at least ten times. The chain recombines TRBV4-3 with TRBJ1-2; no clear D. Germline V gene lookup returns CDR1 LGHNA and CDR2 YSLEER. V was cut by 1 base and J by 4 bases, with 10 bases left in between. This CDR3 region has 14 residues. This chain's CDR3 is CASSQVEGGYGYTF. The CDR3 DNA sequence: TGCGCCAGCAGCCAAGTAGAGGGCGGCTATGGCTACACCTTC.

The genes are TRBV6-9 and TRBJ1-3; D is perhaps TRBD1 (5 bases). Germline CDR1 and CDR2: MNHGY and SVAAGI. V shed 2 bases and J shed 0 bases, with 11 bases lying between them. The CDR3 is 16 amino acids. This CDR3 is CASSYNRSNSGNTIYF. The CDR3 coding sequence is TGTGCCAGCAGTTATAACAGGTCAAACTCTGGAAACACCATATATTTT.

The chain recombines TRBV5-1 with TRBJ1-5, with 8 bases aligning to TRBD1. The CDR3 loop spans 14 amino acids. The J segment lost 4 bases and the V segment lost 3 bases, leaving 3 bases of the junction unmatched. Per the germline V gene, CDR1 is SGHRS and CDR2 is YFSETQ. In nucleotides, the CDR3 is TGCGCCAGCAGCTGGACAGGGATGAATCAGCCCCAGCATTTT. Amino acid sequence: CASSWTGMNQPQHF.

The chain uses TRBV28 and TRBJ1-6; the D is unclear. The CDR3 totals 14 residues. With 3 bases removed from V and 9 bases from J, the gap between germline ends came to 12 bases. Germline V CDR1 and CDR2: MDHEN, SYDVKM. This CDR3 reads CASSFGTPSSPLHF. The CDR3 nucleotides are TGTGCCAGCAGTTTCGGCACCCCTAGTTCACCCCTCCACTTT.

This clonotype turned up a few times. The gene calls are TRBV12-5 and TRBJ2-7, with no clear D. The V gene lost 3 bases and the J gene lost 3 bases, with 12 bases spanning the gap. Germline CDR1 reads LGHNT; CDR2 reads FRNRAP. The CDR3 loop spans 14 amino acids. The CDR3 bases are TGTGCTAGTGGTTTCGCAGGTTCCTACTACGAGCAGTACTTC. As protein: CASGFAGSYYEQYF.

The chain joins TRBV4-3 to TRBJ2-7; D tentatively fits TRBD1 or TRBD2 (5 bases each). Trimming cost V 2 bases and J 2 bases, with 13 bases left between them. The CDR3 totals 15 residues. Germline V CDR1 and CDR2: LGHNA, YSLEER. As DNA, the CDR3 is TGCGCCAGCAGCCAAAACCGGGACGGTGCCTACGAGCAGTACTTC. Residues: CASSQNRDGAYEQYF.

This clonotype was detected a few times. The rearrangement uses TRBV4-3 and TRBJ2-3; a weak D match, TRBD1 (5 bases). The length of the CDR3 is 15 residues. Looked up from germline, CDR1 is LGHNA and CDR2 is YSLEER. V was pared by 0 bases and J by 4 bases, with 11 bases between. DNA of the CDR3: TGCGCCAGCAGCCAAGATTCAGGGAAGGCAGATACGCAGTATTTT. Encoded protein: CASSQDSGKADTQYF.

This clonotype was detected only a few times. The gene calls are TRBV6-1 and TRBJ2-5; D is ambiguous. The CDR3 is 12 amino acids. Germline V gene sequence: CDR1 MNHNS, CDR2 SASEGT. Trimming took 2 bases from V and 6 from J, leaving 7 bases between them. DNA for the CDR3: TGTGCCAGCAGTGAAAGTATTAAGACCCAGTACTTC. This gives the protein CASSESIKTQYF.

This clonotype was counted ten times or more. V and J are TRBV12-3 or TRBV12-4 and TRBJ1-2; D not certain. This CDR3 spans 10 amino acids. V lost 6 bases and J 7 bases, leaving 6 bases between the germline ends. The CDR3 nucleotides read TGTGCCAGCAGCCCGGGTGGCTACACCTTC. Residues: CASSPGGYTF.

This clonotype was seen more than once but under ten times. The chain couples TRBV7-6 to TRBJ2-2, with 10 bases matching TRBD1. Germline V gene data show CDR1 as SGHVS and CDR2 as FNYEAQ. This CDR3 contains 16 residues. With V trimmed by 2 bases and J by 6 bases, 6 bases remained unmatched. CDR3 sequence: CASSLPRDRGPGELFF. The CDR3 region has the DNA TGTGCCAGCAGCTTACCCCGGGACAGGGGCCCCGGGGAGCTGTTTTTT. Together with reference TRBV7-6 and TRBJ2-2, the CDR3 gives the full variable domain: GAGVSQSPRYKVTKRGQDVALRCDPISGHVSLYWYRQALGQGPEFLTYFNYEAQQDKSGLPNDRFSAERPEGSISTLTIQRTEQRDSAMYRCASSLPRDRGPGELFFGEGSRLTVL.

This clonotype came up a few times. The chain carries TRBV7-8 and TRBJ1-3, with D possibly TRBD1 on 5 matching bases. Trimming removed 2 bases at V and 4 bases at J, with 12 bases between. This CDR3 contains 15 residues. The germline gives CDR1 SGHVS, CDR2 FQNEAQ. CDR3 protein: CASSLKSGNGNTIYF. The CDR3 coding sequence is TGTGCCAGCAGCTTAAAATCAGGGAACGGAAACACCATATATTTT.

V and J are TRBV5-1 and TRBJ2-2, with TRBD2 matching 11 bases. V was clipped by 4 bases and J by 2 bases; unmatched bases: 10. The CDR3 totals 18 residues. From germline, CDR1 is SGHRS and CDR2 YFSETQ. CDR3 in amino acids: CASSPNLAGGPNTGELFF. For the CDR3, the DNA is TGCGCCAGCAGCCCAAATCTAGCGGGGGGCCCAAACACCGGGGAGCTGTTTTTT.

The chain employs TRBV6-5 and TRBJ2-3; D gene uncertain. V was shortened by 0 bases and J by 4 bases, with 8 bases between the two germline ends. This CDR3 is 14 amino acids long. Germline V gives CDR1 MNHEY, CDR2 SVGAGI. In nucleotides, the CDR3 is TGTGCCAGCAGTTACTCGCCCCCTCCAGATACGCAGTATTTT. This gives the protein CASSYSPPPDTQYF.

This chain links TRBV6-6 with TRBJ1-6; D is undetermined. Germline loops: CDR1 MNHNY, CDR2 SVGAGI (reference sequence). This CDR3 has 15 residues. V shed 6 bases and J shed 7 bases, with 16 bases lying between them. This CDR3 reads CASRELWHGNSPLHF. CDR3 bases: TGTGCCAGCAGAGAGCTGTGGCATGGAAATTCACCCCTCCACTTT.

This clonotype was seen only a few times. The chain uses TRBV6-5 and TRBJ2-1; TRBD1 agrees at 7 bases. The germline V gene has CDR1 MNHEY and CDR2 SVGAGI. V shed 7 bases, J shed 4 bases, and the junction held 22 bases outside the gene matches. CDR3 length equals 19 residues. This chain's CDR3 is CASNPTGIPLPIRYNEQFF. The CDR3, as DNA: TGTGCCAGCAACCCGACAGGGATTCCCCTCCCTATTCGGTACAATGAGCAGTTCTTC.

This clonotype was found a few times. The chain carries TRBV4-1 and TRBJ1-1, with TRBD1 identical over 8 bases. The V and J ends lost 4 bases and 1 base, in that order; junction bases with no gene match: 11. The CDR3 is made up of 17 amino acids. Germline CDR1 MGHRA, CDR2 YSYEKL. Written as DNA, the CDR3 is TGCGCCAGCAGCCGGACGGGACCGGGACAGGCGAACACTGAAGCTTTCTTT. This encodes CASSRTGPGQANTEAFF.

V and J are TRBV18 and TRBJ2-7; no clear D gene. The CDR3 runs to 13 residues. Germline V CDR1 and CDR2: KGHSH, LQKENI. V was clipped by 0 bases and J by 4 bases, with 7 bases between them. CDR3 coding DNA: TGTGCCAGCTCACCACCTACCAGTTACGAGCAGTACTTC. This gives the protein CASSPPTSYEQYF.

This clonotype was counted between two and nine times. This chain links TRBV7-9 with TRBJ1-1; D is possibly TRBD1 (5 bases). This CDR3 has 16 amino acids. The V end was cut by 3 bases, the J end by 1 base, with 15 bases between. CDR1 SEHNR and CDR2 FQNEAQ come from the germline V gene (reference sequence). CDR3 bases: TGTGCCAGCAGCTTTAACCTCGGGACTGGGAACACTGAAGCTTTCTTT. It codes for CASSFNLGTGNTEAFF.

This rearrangement joins TRBV27 to TRBJ2-1, with D possibly matching TRBD2 (6 bases). CDR1 is MNHEY, CDR2 SMNVEV, per germline (reference sequence). The CDR3 covers 16 residues. V lost 3 bases and J 4 bases, leaving 16 bases between the germline ends. CDR3 protein: CASSFTRAGTYNEQFF. DNA for the CDR3: TGTGCCAGCAGTTTTACGCGGGCGGGGACTTACAATGAGCAGTTCTTC.

In this sample, this clonotype turned up a few times. The chain couples TRBV13 to TRBJ2-2; D gene ambiguous. The CDR3 has 15 residues. The V gene lost 4 bases and the J gene lost 2 bases, with 11 bases spanning the gap. The germline V gene encodes CDR1 PRHDT and CDR2 FYEKMQ (reference sequence). The CDR3 nucleotides are TGTGCCAGCAGCTCGAAGTGGGGTAACACCGGGGAGCTGTTTTTT. It is translated as CASSSKWGNTGELFF.

In this sample, this clonotype turned up many times. This sequence joins TRBV24-1 and TRBJ1-5, with unresolved D. CDR1 is KGHDR and CDR2 is SFDVKD in the germline V gene. The length of the CDR3 is 13 residues. V was clipped by 6 bases and J by 4 bases, with 9 bases between them. The chain's CDR3 is CATSPGWNQPQHF. DNA of the CDR3: TGTGCCACCAGTCCAGGTTGGAATCAGCCCCAGCATTTT.

A few counts support this clonotype. This chain connects TRBV5-4 to TRBJ2-2; D assignment may be TRBD1 or TRBD2 (5 bases each). This CDR3 has 16 amino acids. The V gene's germline CDR1 is SGHNT and CDR2 YYREEE (reference sequence). Between the trimmed V and J ends, which lost 5 bases and 1 base, there was a span of 15 bases. CDR3 sequence: CASRSGTEMNTGELFF. The CDR3 coding sequence is TGTGCCAGCAGATCCGGGACGGAGATGAACACCGGGGAGCTGTTTTTT.

Ten or more counts support this clonotype. The chain couples TRBV6-1 to TRBJ1-6, with 7 bases that match TRBD1. V shed 11 bases and J 5 bases; nucleotides not matched to a gene: 6. CDR3 size: 13 residues. CDR1 MNHNS and CDR2 SASEGT come from the germline V gene. In DNA form, the CDR3 reads TGTGCCGGGGGACAGCCTGATAATTCACCCCTCCACTTT. Its protein is CAGGQPDNSPLHF.

This clonotype was recorded a few times. This sequence joins TRBV12-3 or TRBV12-4 and TRBJ2-3; no reliable D call. CDR3 length: 14 residues. V lost 1 base and J 4 bases, leaving 9 bases between the germline ends. The CDR3 coding sequence is TGTGCCAGCAGTTTAGGCGGTCCAGCAGATACGCAGTATTTT. It is translated as CASSLGGPADTQYF.

CDR3 in amino acids: CASSRTTRADTQYF. The DNA for the CDR3 is TGTGCCAGCAGTCGCACAACTAGGGCAGATACGCAGTATTTT. The V gene is TRBV12-3 or TRBV12-4, the J gene TRBJ2-3; tentatively, D is TRBD2 (5 bases). This CDR3 spans 14 amino acids. V gave up 5 bases and J gave up 4 bases, with 13 bases separating them.

This clonotype was detected a few times. V usage is TRBV5-1 and J usage is TRBJ2-7; D may be TRBD2 (6 bases). V dropped 1 base and J dropped 0 bases, with 8 bases sitting between them. Germline CDR1 is SGHRS and CDR2 is YFSETQ. The CDR3 has 14 residues. The CDR3 protein is CASSLRRGSYEQYF. DNA for the CDR3: TGCGCCAGCAGCTTGCGGAGGGGCTCCTACGAGCAGTACTTC. The full variable domain, completed using reference TRBV5-1 and TRBJ2-7, is KAGVTQTPRYLIKTRGQQVTLSCSPISGHRSVSWYQQTPGQGLQFLFEYFSETQRNKGNFPGRFSGRQFSNSRSEMNVSTLELGDSALYLCASSLRRGSYEQYFGPGTRLTVT.

This clonotype has a handful of counts. The chain carries TRBV4-2 and TRBJ2-7; a possible D gene is TRBD2 (6 bases). The germline gives CDR1 LGHNA, CDR2 YNFKEQ. V was pared by 1 base and J by 5 bases, with 12 bases between. This CDR3 is built from 14 residues. The CDR3 DNA is TGTGCCAGCAGCCAAGCCCCTCGCGGGGACGAGCAGTACTTC. The encoded protein is CASSQAPRGDEQYF.

This clonotype was seen more than once but under ten times. This chain links TRBV23-1 with TRBJ1-1; D not resolved. TRBV23-1 is flagged as an ORF with uncertain function. There are 17 residues in the CDR3. V lost 5 bases and J 0 bases, leaving 19 bases between the germline ends. The CDR3 loop is CASSKPPEGLVNTEAFF. The CDR3 nucleotides are TGCGCCAGCAGTAAACCCCCCGAGGGTTTGGTGAACACTGAAGCTTTCTTT.

V gene TRBV4-1 combines with J gene TRBJ2-1, with TRBD1 matching over 9 bases. Trimming removed 5 bases from V and 8 bases from J; junction bases left unmatched: 10. The CDR3 covers 15 residues. The germline V gene encodes CDR1 MGHRA and CDR2 YSYEKL. The CDR3 DNA follows: TGCGCCAGCAGCAAACCGGGACAGGGTCTCTATGAGCAGTTCTTC. Translation: CASSKPGQGLYEQFF.

J is TRBJ2-5 and V is TRBV4-1; 8 nucleotides align to TRBD1. The germline V gene encodes CDR1 MGHRA and CDR2 YSYEKL. CDR3 length: 15 residues. Trimming removed 2 bases from V and 5 bases from J; junction bases left unmatched: 7. CDR3 in DNA: TGCGCCAGCAGCCAATTTGGCAGGGGGCAGGAGACCCAGTACTTC. Translation: CASSQFGRGQETQYF.

This clonotype appeared a few times. J is TRBJ1-2 and V is TRBV21-1; the table calls TRBD1, which could not be checked here. TRBV21-1 is reported as a pseudogene. The CDR3 extends over 13 amino acids. The CDR3 region is CASSKGENYGYTF. CDR3 DNA: TGTGCCAGCAGCAAGGGGGAGAATTATGGCTACACCTTC.